The next 18 T cell receptor beta chains were all read from a single sample in a study of cytotoxic CD8 clonotypes in ibrutinib-treated CLL. The data were produced by immunoSEQ multiplex PCR, yet TCRdb's version contains in-frame clones alone and is incomplete. The sample comprises hundreds of thousands of clones, 70% of which are singletons, and roughly 6.4% rests with the top ten. Sample: PBMCs, taken after 12 months of ibrutinib treatment. These receptor sequences come from a human donor with chronic lymphocytic leukemia.

The chain recombines TRBV7-2 with TRBJ1-6; no definite D call. The CDR3 loop spans 12 amino acids. Germline V gene data show CDR1 as SGHTA and CDR2 as FQGNSA. The V end lost 5 bases, the J end lost 3 bases, and 2 bases lay between the germline ends. CDR3 DNA: TGTGCCAGCAGCGACTATAATTCACCCCTCCACTTT. Amino acids: CASSDYNSPLHF.

The rearrangement links TRBV30 to TRBJ2-4; 7 nucleotides align to TRBD2. Germline V lookup: CDR1 GTSNPN, CDR2 SVGIG (reference sequence). The CDR3 length is 13 residues. V lost 2 bases, J lost 11 bases, and 9 bases stayed unmatched. The CDR3 spells CAWSREGSAFQYF. CDR3 sequence (DNA): TGTGCCTGGAGTAGGGAGGGGAGCGCATTTCAGTACTTC.

This clone was seen many times. The chain joins TRBV2 to TRBJ2-7; 7 nucleotides match TRBD1. J was trimmed by 3 bases and V by 4 bases; bases with no gene match: 6. The CDR3 spans 14 residues. Germline values: CDR1 SNHLY, CDR2 FYNNEI. The CDR3 loop reads CASSVRQGVYEQYF. CDR3 nucleotides: TGTGCCAGCAGTGTCCGGCAGGGGGTCTACGAGCAGTACTTC.

V and J are TRBV5-1 and TRBJ2-5; 8 bases map to TRBD1. The V and J ends lost 0 bases and 7 bases, in that order; junction bases with no gene match: 14. This CDR3 has 17 residues. Germline lookup yields CDR1 SGHRS and CDR2 YFSETQ. Here the CDR3 DNA reads TGCGCCAGCAGCTTGGGCGGACAGGGCCTAGCAAGGAGGACCCAGTACTTC. It is translated as CASSLGGQGLARRTQYF.

The V call is TRBV28, the J call TRBJ1-2; 7 bases are shared with TRBD1. The germline gives CDR1 MDHEN, CDR2 SYDVKM. V trimming: 4 bases; J trimming: 0 bases; junction bases outside the gene matches: 5. The CDR3 consists of 15 residues. The CDR3 loop is CASSSPGQPNYGYTF. CDR3 bases: TGTGCCAGCAGTTCCCCGGGACAGCCTAACTATGGCTACACCTTC.

This chain connects TRBV5-1 to TRBJ2-7; D might be TRBD2 (5 bases). This CDR3 is built from 15 residues. V shed 4 bases and J shed 1 base, with 15 bases lying between them. The germline V gene has CDR1 SGHRS and CDR2 YFSETQ. CDR3 nucleotide sequence: TGCGCCAGCAGCCGCCAAAGCGGAAATTCCTACGAGCAGTACTTC. This encodes CASSRQSGNSYEQYF.

This clone appeared a few times. The chain recombines TRBV4-1 with TRBJ1-5; possibly TRBD1 for D (6 bases). V lost 2 bases to trimming and J lost 1 base, with 15 bases between them. Looked up from germline, CDR1 is MGHRA and CDR2 is YSYEKL. There are 17 residues in the CDR3. The CDR3 coding sequence is TGCGCCAGCAGCCAAACCGGGGGCCAAGTGAGCAATCAGCCCCAGCATTTT. It is translated as CASSQTGGQVSNQPQHF.

The chain couples TRBV7-3 to TRBJ2-7; D perhaps matches TRBD1 (5 bases). CDR1 is SGHTA and CDR2 is FQGTGA in the germline V gene. Deletions cut 5 bases from V and 7 bases from J, with 18 bases between. This CDR3 has 14 amino acids. The CDR3 protein is CASSLWGARGEQYF. CDR3 DNA sequence: TGTGCCAGCAGCCTGTGGGGCGCGCGTGGGGAGCAGTACTTC.

The chain is built from TRBV4-3 and TRBJ2-2; D gene ambiguous. CDR1 LGHNA and CDR2 YSLEER come from the germline V gene. Trimming pared 6 bases from V and 1 base from J, leaving 15 bases between. The CDR3 runs to 16 residues. Here the CDR3 reads CASSRGGGENTGELFF. DNA for the CDR3: TGCGCCAGCAGTCGTGGCGGTGGTGAGAACACCGGGGAGCTGTTTTTT.

The V and J genes are TRBV6-5 and TRBJ1-2; no clear D gene. Trimming stripped 4 bases from V and 2 bases from J, with 17 bases between. Germline V gene lookup returns CDR1 MNHEY and CDR2 SVGAGI. The CDR3 length is 16 residues. The CDR3: CASSSSPIAGNYGYTF. CDR3 sequence (DNA): TGTGCCAGCAGTTCCTCCCCTATAGCCGGGAACTATGGCTACACCTTC.

V usage is TRBV6-1 and J usage is TRBJ2-1, with 7 bases identical to TRBD2. V dropped 1 base and J dropped 5; count of bases not matched to a gene: 8. The CDR3 runs to 16 residues. Germline V gives CDR1 MNHNS, CDR2 SASEGT. This CDR3 reads CASSEDGRGSHNEQFF. In nucleotides, the CDR3 is TGTGCCAGCAGTGAAGACGGGCGGGGGAGTCACAATGAGCAGTTCTTC.

The V gene is TRBV7-2, the J gene TRBJ2-7; TRBD1 might be the D (5 bases). The germline V gene has CDR1 SGHTA and CDR2 FQGNSA. V lost 2 bases to trimming and J lost 10 bases, with 12 bases between them. The CDR3 sequence is 12 residues long. The CDR3 region has the DNA TGTGCCAGCAGCTTATTTGATCAGGGACAGTACTTC. Its protein is CASSLFDQGQYF.

J is TRBJ2-1 and V is TRBV7-9, with 7 positions matching TRBD1. Germline-derived CDR1 and CDR2 are SEHNR and FQNEAQ (reference sequence). The V segment lost 2 bases and the J segment 2 bases; nucleotides outside the gene matches: 6. CDR3 length equals 16 residues. CDR3 bases: TGTGCCAGCAGCTTAAGGACAGGAACTACCTACAATGAGCAGTTCTTC. This encodes CASSLRTGTTYNEQFF.

The chain recombines TRBV15 with TRBJ1-3; TRBD1 matches at 8 bases. The CDR3 length is 14 residues. Germline CDR1 reads LNHNV; CDR2 reads YYDKDF (reference sequence). V shed 5 bases and J 8 bases; nucleotides not matched to a gene: 8. The CDR3: CATSRGGTGDTIYF. CDR3 nucleotide sequence: TGTGCCACCAGCCGCGGGGGGACAGGAGACACCATATATTTT.

The J gene is TRBJ2-1, the V gene TRBV9; unclear D gene. The length of the CDR3 is 14 residues. V was trimmed by 3 bases and J by 8 bases, leaving 15 bases between them. The germline V gene encodes CDR1 SGDLS and CDR2 YYNGEE. CDR3 sequence reads: CASSASRGAYEQFF. CDR3 DNA: TGTGCCAGCAGCGCAAGCAGAGGTGCATATGAGCAGTTCTTC.

This chain connects TRBV4-2 to TRBJ2-2, with TRBD1 matching 7 bases. The trim removed 0 bases at V and 0 bases at J, leaving 1 base unmatched. This CDR3 spans 16 amino acids. Germline CDR1 and CDR2: LGHNA and YNFKEQ. This CDR3 is CASSQETGANTGELFF. The DNA of the CDR3 is TGTGCCAGCAGCCAAGAAACAGGGGCGAACACCGGGGAGCTGTTTTTT.

This clone was counted at least ten times. This chain connects TRBV18 to TRBJ2-7, with D unclear. This CDR3 spans 11 amino acids. V lost 3 bases to trimming and J lost 5 bases, with 5 bases between them. Germline CDR1 reads KGHSH; CDR2 reads LQKENI. Written as DNA, the CDR3 is TGTGCCAGCTCACCTAAAGACGAGCAGTACTTC. This sequence encodes CASSPKDEQYF.

The genes are TRBV5-1 and TRBJ2-7; 7 bases match TRBD2. The CDR3 covers 16 residues. The V segment lost 0 bases and the J segment 3 bases; nucleotides outside the gene matches: 9. Germline lookup yields CDR1 SGHRS and CDR2 YFSETQ. In DNA, the CDR3 is TGCGCCAGCAGCTTGGATGAGGGAGCGGGGTACTACGAGCAGTACTTC. Its translation: CASSLDEGAGYYEQYF.